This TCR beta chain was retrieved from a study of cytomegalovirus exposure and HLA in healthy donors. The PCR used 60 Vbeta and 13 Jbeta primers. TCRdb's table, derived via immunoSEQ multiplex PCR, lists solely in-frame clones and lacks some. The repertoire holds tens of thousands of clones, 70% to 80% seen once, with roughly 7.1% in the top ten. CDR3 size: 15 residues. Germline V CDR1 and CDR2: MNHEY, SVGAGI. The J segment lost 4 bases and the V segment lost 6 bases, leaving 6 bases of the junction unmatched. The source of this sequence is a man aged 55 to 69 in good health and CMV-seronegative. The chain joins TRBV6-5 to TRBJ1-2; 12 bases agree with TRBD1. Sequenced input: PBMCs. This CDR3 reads CASRPGTGGFYGYTF. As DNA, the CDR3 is TGTGCCAGCAGGCCCGGGACAGGGGGCTTCTATGGCTACACCTTC.